The 13 T cell receptor beta chains in this list originate from one sample, sequenced in a study of blood T cell repertoires in COVID-19. Profiling relied on immunoSEQ multiplex PCR, and the TCRdb table lists in-frame clones only, not all of them. The sample has 290,000 or so clones, 65% to 90% seen once. The sample comprised peripheral blood. Source of these receptors: a man aged 45-60 years with active or convalescent COVID-19.

This sequence joins TRBV4-1 and TRBJ2-1, with a tentative D call TRBD2 (5 bases). Trimming pared 1 base from V and 3 bases from J, leaving 7 bases between. Germline V gene lookup returns CDR1 MGHRA and CDR2 YSYEKL. The CDR3 extends over 14 amino acids. The DNA of the CDR3 is TGCGCCAGCAGCCAAGCGGGGTTCTACAATGAGCAGTTCTTC. This sequence encodes CASSQAGFYNEQFF.

J is TRBJ1-2 and V is TRBV9; the D is unclear. This CDR3 is 16 amino acids long. V was shortened by 4 bases and J by 2 bases, with 18 bases between the two germline ends. The germline gives CDR1 SGDLS, CDR2 YYNGEE. The CDR3 loop reads CASSSGGVMENYGYTF. The CDR3 bases are TGTGCCAGCAGCTCGGGCGGGGTCATGGAAAACTATGGCTACACCTTC.

The rearrangement links TRBV27 to TRBJ2-7; possible D gene TRBD1, 7 bases. The CDR3 sequence is 16 residues long. Germline loops: CDR1 MNHEY, CDR2 SMNVEV (reference sequence). The germline V and J ends were trimmed by 3 bases and 2 bases, with 17 bases remaining between them. CDR3 amino acids: CASSFSAGQHAYEQYF. Written as DNA, the CDR3 is TGTGCCAGCAGTTTTTCTGCGGGACAGCATGCCTACGAGCAGTACTTC.

The chain couples TRBV5-4 to TRBJ2-3; 8 bases are a match to TRBD2. Germline assignment: CDR1 SGHNT and CDR2 YYREEE (reference sequence). Trimming removed 3 bases from V and 0 bases from J; junction bases left unmatched: 6. This CDR3 has 16 residues. In nucleotides, the CDR3 is TGTGCCAGCAGCTCTGCCGGGACTAGAAGCACAGATACGCAGTATTTT. Protein sequence: CASSSAGTRSTDTQYF.

The chain couples TRBV30 to TRBJ2-7, with 9 bases matching TRBD1. Germline V gene lookup returns CDR1 GTSNPN and CDR2 SVGIG (reference sequence). J lost 3 bases, V lost 5 bases, and 5 bases had no gene match. This CDR3 has 13 residues. The CDR3 sequence: CAWVGQGRYEQYF. The CDR3 DNA is TGTGCCTGGGTGGGACAGGGACGCTACGAGCAGTACTTC.

The V gene is TRBV6-4, the J gene TRBJ2-3, with a weak D call TRBD1 (5 bases). Germline CDR1 MRHNA, CDR2 SNTAGT. The CDR3 spans 13 residues. DNA of the CDR3: TGTACCTGTAGGGGCAGGACCACAGATACGCAGTATTTT. This gives the protein CTCRGRTTDTQYF.

This chain links TRBV4-2 with TRBJ1-5; D gene uncertain. CDR1 and CDR2 (germline): LGHNA, YNFKEQ. CDR3 length: 13 amino acids. The V end was cut by 0 bases, the J end by 3 bases, with 3 bases between. The CDR3 spells CASSQEANQPQHF. In nucleotides, the CDR3 is TGTGCCAGCAGCCAAGAGGCCAATCAGCCCCAGCATTTT.

The chain combines TRBV25-1 with TRBJ2-1; D might be TRBD2 (5 bases). V gave up 6 bases and J gave up 8 bases, with 17 bases separating them. Germline values: CDR1 MGHDK, CDR2 SYGVNS. This CDR3 region has 14 residues. The CDR3 DNA reads TGTGCCAGCAGGGGATTCGCCGGGATCCATGAGCAGTTCTTC. Residues: CASRGFAGIHEQFF.

The chain recombines TRBV15 with TRBJ2-1, with a weak D call TRBD2 (6 bases). This CDR3 contains 14 residues. The germline V gene has CDR1 LNHNV and CDR2 YYDKDF (reference sequence). The ends were cut back, 2 bases at V and 7 bases at J, with 12 bases in the middle. CDR3 in amino acids: CATSRSSGLNEQFF. In nucleotides, the CDR3 is TGTGCCACCAGCAGATCAAGTGGACTAAATGAGCAGTTCTTC.

This chain uses TRBV28 with TRBJ2-1; possibly TRBD1 for D (5 bases). V was cut by 6 bases and J by 6 bases, with 12 bases left in between. The V gene's germline CDR1 is MDHEN and CDR2 SYDVKM. The CDR3 runs 13 residues. DNA for the CDR3: TGTGCCAGCAGGGGGTCTAGGGGCAATGAGCAGTTCTTC. Translating gives CASRGSRGNEQFF.

This clone was seen a handful of times. The CDR3 sequence: CASRGATGGPGELFF. In DNA, the CDR3 is TGTGCCAGCAGGGGCGCCACGGGGGGGCCCGGGGAGCTGTTTTTT. The chain combines TRBV11-1 with TRBJ2-2; 8 nucleotides match TRBD2. Germline CDR1 SGHAT, CDR2 FQDESV (reference sequence). J was trimmed by 6 bases and V by 6 bases; bases with no gene match: 9. The CDR3 consists of 15 residues. Together with reference TRBV11-1 and TRBJ2-2, the CDR3 gives the full variable domain: EAEVAQSPRYKITEKSQAVAFWCDPISGHATLYWYRQILGQGPELLVQFQDESVVDDSQLPKDRFSAERLKGVDSTLKIQPAELGDSAMYLCASRGATGGPGELFFGEGSRLTVL.

The V and J genes are TRBV28 and TRBJ2-7; a possible D gene is TRBD2 (5 bases). CDR1 and CDR2 (germline): MDHEN, SYDVKM. Trimming cost V 5 bases and J 7 bases, with 12 bases left between them. This CDR3 is 12 amino acids long. The CDR3 DNA is TGTGCCAGCAGTCCTATAAGGGAGGAGCAGTACTTC. It encodes CASSPIREEQYF.

This chain joins TRBV28 and TRBJ2-3; 12 bases align to TRBD2. Germline V lookup: CDR1 MDHEN, CDR2 SYDVKM. This CDR3 has 16 residues. Trimming cost V 6 bases and J 4 bases; bases outside gene matches: 8. Here the CDR3 DNA reads TGTGCCAGCAGCTCCCCTAGCGGGAGGGTGGCAGATACGCAGTATTTT. Translation gives CASSSPSGRVADTQYF.